These 31 T cell receptor beta chains originate from one sample sequenced in a study of blood T cell repertoires in COVID-19. The protocol was immunoSEQ multiplex PCR, while the TCRdb copy is restricted to in-frame clones and leaves out a portion. The repertoire holds about 92,000 clones, with roughly nine tenths as singletons. Sequenced sample: peripheral blood. The receptors shown here come from a human donor with active COVID-19. The donor label of this sample is uncertain.

The chain combines TRBV28 with TRBJ2-5; 7 positions match TRBD2. With V trimmed by 3 bases and J by 2 bases, 6 bases remained unmatched. Per the germline V gene, CDR1 is MDHEN and CDR2 is SYDVKM. The CDR3 covers 15 residues. DNA for the CDR3: TGTGCCAGCAGTTTCTCCGGGGGGACGCAAGAGACCCAGTACTTC. As protein: CASSFSGGTQETQYF.

J is TRBJ2-7 and V is TRBV6-1; maybe TRBD2 (5 bases). The CDR3 covers 14 residues. The V end was cut by 1 base, the J end by 4 bases, with 11 bases between. Germline assignment: CDR1 MNHNS and CDR2 SASEGT. The chain's CDR3 is CASSEGWGVYEQYF. In nucleotides, the CDR3 is TGTGCCAGCAGTGAAGGATGGGGAGTATACGAGCAGTACTTC.

The rearrangement joins TRBV24-1 to TRBJ1-6, with no clear D. CDR1 is KGHDR and CDR2 is SFDVKD in the germline V gene. The ends were cut back, 3 bases at V and 13 bases at J, with 12 bases in the middle. This CDR3 is built from 13 residues. The CDR3 DNA sequence: TGTGCCACCAGTGATGCCCTAGGCGGCCCCCTCCACTTT. Residues: CATSDALGGPLHF.

J is TRBJ2-7 and V is TRBV6-5; 8 nucleotides align to TRBD2. Germline V gene data show CDR1 as MNHEY and CDR2 as SVGAGI. V shed 3 bases and J 3 bases; nucleotides not matched to a gene: 7. The CDR3 has 15 amino acids. CDR3 loop: CASSYTRGAGYEQYF. The CDR3 coding sequence is TGTGCCAGCAGTTATACGCGGGGGGCGGGCTACGAGCAGTACTTC.

In its sample, this clone was seen once. V usage is TRBV5-1 and J usage is TRBJ1-6; the match to TRBD1 covers 8 bases. Germline values: CDR1 SGHRS, CDR2 YFSETQ. Germline trimming cut 0 bases from V and 4 bases from J; bases unmatched to any gene: 6. This CDR3 region has 17 residues. CDR3 nucleotides: TGCGCCAGCAGCTTGGATCGGGGGACAGGTTATAATTCACCCCTCCACTTT. Translating it yields CASSLDRGTGYNSPLHF. The full variable domain, in which reference TRBV5-1 and TRBJ1-6 provide the parts outside the CDR3, is KAGVTQTPRYLIKTRGQQVTLSCSPISGHRSVSWYQQTPGQGLQFLFEYFSETQRNKGNFPGRFSGRQFSNSRSEMNVSTLELGDSALYLCASSLDRGTGYNSPLHFGNGTRLTVT.

This rearrangement joins TRBV19 to TRBJ1-4, with D unresolved. Trimming shortened V by 0 bases and J by 0 bases, and 8 bases separated the two germline ends. The CDR3 runs 16 residues. Germline V gene lookup returns CDR1 LNHDA and CDR2 SQIVND (reference sequence). This chain's CDR3 is CASSIDQIATNEKLFF. The CDR3 DNA is TGTGCCAGTAGTATAGACCAGATTGCAACTAATGAAAAACTGTTTTTT.

The chain is built from TRBV6-6 and TRBJ1-3; 8 bases line up with TRBD1. Germline V gives CDR1 MNHNY, CDR2 SVGAGI (reference sequence). The CDR3 runs to 17 residues. The trim removed 5 bases at V and 4 bases at J, leaving 13 bases unmatched. The CDR3 reads CASSPKTTGVGGNTIYF. CDR3 DNA sequence: TGTGCCAGCAGTCCAAAAACGACAGGGGTCGGAGGAAACACCATATATTTT.

V gene TRBV6-6 combines with J gene TRBJ1-2; 9 nucleotides agree with TRBD1. The CDR3 runs to 15 residues. V was pared by 4 bases and J by 1 base, with 4 bases of the junction left unmatched. Germline CDR1 and CDR2: MNHNY and SVGAGI (reference sequence). CDR3 residues: CASSSGTGLNYGYTF. CDR3 bases: TGTGCCAGCAGTTCCGGGACAGGGCTTAACTATGGCTACACCTTC.

The J gene is TRBJ2-1, the V gene TRBV29-1; 12 bases match TRBD2. V lost 6 bases to trimming and J lost 7 bases; unmatched junction nucleotides: 4. This CDR3 contains 13 residues. The germline gives CDR1 SQVTM, CDR2 ANQGSEA. CDR3 in DNA: TGCAGCGTCAGGACTAGCGGGGAGAATGAGCAGTTCTTC. Its translation: CSVRTSGENEQFF.

This clone was detected a few times. The V and J genes are TRBV11-3 and TRBJ2-3, with TRBD1 matching 7 bases. This CDR3 has 14 amino acids. CDR1 SGHNT and CDR2 YENEEA come from the germline V gene. Trimming at V came to 3 bases and at J to 1 base, leaving 1 base not matched to a gene. The CDR3 loop is CASSFQGGTDTQYF. The CDR3 region has the DNA TGTGCCAGCAGCTTCCAGGGGGGCACAGATACGCAGTATTTT.

The chain uses TRBV6-2 or TRBV6-3 and TRBJ2-5, with D hard to call. The germline V and J ends were trimmed by 2 bases and 5 bases, with 21 bases remaining between them. The CDR3 has 17 residues. From germline, CDR1 is MNHEY and CDR2 SVGEGT. The CDR3 DNA sequence: TGTGCCAGCAGTTACCCTATCGCTGGGCTCCTGGGCGAGACCCAGTACTTC. It yields the protein CASSYPIAGLLGETQYF.

A few counts support this clone. V usage is TRBV28 and J usage is TRBJ1-4; D gene unclear. CDR1 is MDHEN, CDR2 SYDVKM, per germline. The V gene lost 6 bases and the J gene lost 7 bases, with 12 bases spanning the gap. This CDR3 contains 13 residues. In DNA, the CDR3 is TGTGCCAGCAGGGCGGGAGGGAGTGAAAAACTGTTTTTT. Translation gives CASRAGGSEKLFF.

CDR3 sequence reads: CASSSSVATNEKLFF. The CDR3 DNA is TGCGCCAGCAGCTCAAGCGTAGCAACTAATGAAAAACTGTTTTTT. The rearrangement joins TRBV5-1 to TRBJ1-4; unclear D gene. Per germline, CDR1 SGHRS and CDR2 YFSETQ. The V gene lost 3 bases and the J gene lost 0 bases, with 9 bases spanning the gap. The CDR3 extends over 15 amino acids.

The chain joins TRBV6-5 to TRBJ2-1; tentative D call: TRBD2 (6 bases). Germline CDR1 MNHEY, CDR2 SVGAGI. This CDR3 region has 15 residues. The V and J ends lost 5 bases and 4 bases respectively, with 15 bases between them. The CDR3 here is CASSREPGGYNEQFF. CDR3 in DNA: TGTGCCAGCAGTCGAGAGCCCGGGGGTTACAATGAGCAGTTCTTC.

J is TRBJ1-3 and V is TRBV7-2, with a weak D call TRBD1 (5 bases). Trimming pared 5 bases from V and 4 bases from J, leaving 12 bases between. In germline, CDR1 is SGHTA, CDR2 FQGNSA. The CDR3 sequence is 14 residues long. DNA for the CDR3: TGTGCCAGCAGCCTATCAGGGTTAGGAAACACCATATATTTT. Its protein product is CASSLSGLGNTIYF.

This clone occurred once. This sequence joins TRBV9 and TRBJ1-6; 7 nucleotides align to TRBD1. The V gene's germline CDR1 is SGDLS and CDR2 YYNGEE. CDR3 length: 15 residues. V shed 6 bases, J shed 12 bases, and the junction held 15 bases outside the gene matches. CDR3 coding DNA: TGTGCCAGCAAGGTGGCCGACAGGGAGGACGGACCCCTCCACTTT. Residues: CASKVADREDGPLHF.

The chain joins TRBV9 to TRBJ1-1; the D is unclear. Germline CDR1 reads SGDLS; CDR2 reads YYNGEE. CDR3 size: 15 residues. With 0 bases removed from V and 4 bases from J, the gap between germline ends came to 13 bases. In nucleotides, the CDR3 is TGTGCCAGCAGCGTAGTAGCCTCTCCGGGCACTGAAGCTTTCTTT. Its translation is CASSVVASPGTEAFF.

In this sample, this clone turned up a few times. The gene calls are TRBV3-1 (or the pseudogene TRBV3-2) and TRBJ2-7, with 7 positions matching TRBD2. Losses at the gene ends were 1 base for V and 5 bases for J; bases not matched to a gene: 2. CDR1 LGHDT and CDR2 YNNKEL come from the germline V gene (reference sequence). The CDR3 covers 13 residues. The CDR3 DNA reads as TGTGCCAGCAGCCAAGTAAGCGGGGACGAGCAGTACTTC. Its protein is CASSQVSGDEQYF.

J is TRBJ1-6 and V is TRBV19; D unclear. In germline, CDR1 is LNHDA, CDR2 SQIVND (reference sequence). Between the trimmed V and J ends, which lost 11 bases and 8 bases, there was a span of 19 bases. The CDR3 sequence is 14 residues long. The CDR3 region is CASRRLENDSPLHF. The CDR3, as DNA: TGTGCCTCGCGGCGGTTGGAGAATGATTCACCCCTCCACTTT.

The chain couples TRBV4-1 to TRBJ1-2; 8 nucleotides align to TRBD1. V dropped 4 bases and J dropped 8; count of bases not matched to a gene: 9. This CDR3 region has 14 residues. Germline V gene data show CDR1 as MGHRA and CDR2 as YSYEKL. This CDR3 reads CASSLDRASGGYTF. CDR3 sequence (DNA): TGCGCCAGCAGCCTGGACAGGGCCTCCGGAGGCTACACCTTC.

The table lists this clone with a count of one. The chain carries TRBV10-3 and TRBJ1-1; 7 nucleotides match TRBD1. The CDR3 runs to 17 residues. The junction had 12 bases not matched to a gene; V was cut back by 3 bases and J by 2 bases. Germline values: CDR1 ENHRY, CDR2 SYGVKD. CDR3 protein: CAISDIIRQGRNTEAFF. CDR3 in DNA: TGTGCCATCAGTGACATAATCAGACAGGGTCGAAACACTGAAGCTTTCTTT.

The chain links TRBV9 to TRBJ2-1; possible D gene TRBD1, 7 bases. V lost 2 bases, J lost 3 bases, and 15 bases lay in between. The CDR3 totals 16 residues. CDR1 and CDR2 (germline): SGDLS, YYNGEE. CDR3 protein: CASSVQGGINYNEQFF. The CDR3 DNA reads as TGTGCCAGCAGCGTCCAGGGGGGTATAAACTACAATGAGCAGTTCTTC.

The chain has TRBV28 and TRBJ2-3; D possibly corresponds to TRBD1 (6 bases). Germline loops: CDR1 MDHEN, CDR2 SYDVKM. Between the trimmed V and J ends, which lost 5 bases and 6 bases, there was a span of 12 bases. The CDR3 consists of 13 residues. In nucleotides, the CDR3 is TGTGCCAGCAGTCAGGGGAGTGGGGATACGCAGTATTTT. The encoded protein is CASSQGSGDTQYF. The full variable domain, rest sourced from reference TRBV28 and TRBJ2-3, is DVKVTQSSRYLVKRTGEKVFLECVQDMDHENMFWYRQDPGLGLRLIYFSYDVKMKEKGDIPEGYSVSREKKERFSLILESASTNQTSMYLCASSQGSGDTQYFGPGTRLTVL.

This chain joins TRBV19 and TRBJ2-5; 7 nucleotides line up with TRBD2. V was clipped by 3 bases and J by 7 bases; unmatched bases: 11. The CDR3 runs 15 residues. CDR1 LNHDA and CDR2 SQIVND come from the germline V gene (reference sequence). The CDR3 nucleotides are TGTGCCAGTAGTATCAGTGTGGGGGGGTCCTGGACCCAGTACTTC. Protein product: CASSISVGGSWTQYF.

DNA for the CDR3: TGTGCCAGCAGCAGCCAGACAGGTTCGAATGAAAAACTGTTTTTT. This sequence encodes CASSSQTGSNEKLFF. The chain carries TRBV7-6 and TRBJ1-4; a weak D match, TRBD1 (6 bases). CDR1 and CDR2 from the germline V gene are SGHVS and FNYEAQ. Trimming took 5 bases from V and 5 from J, leaving 15 bases between them. The CDR3 spans 15 residues.

This clone appeared a single time. The rearrangement uses TRBV7-9 and TRBJ1-1, with D maybe TRBD1 (6 bases). Between the trimmed V and J ends, which lost 5 bases and 3 bases, there was a span of 16 bases. The CDR3 length is 15 residues. Germline lookup yields CDR1 SEHNR and CDR2 FQNEAQ (reference sequence). CDR3 loop: CASSLGIGQHTEAFF. DNA for the CDR3: TGTGCCAGCAGCCTGGGGATTGGACAGCACACTGAAGCTTTCTTT.

This clone was observed a few times. This chain connects TRBV6-5 to TRBJ2-2; 13 nucleotides match TRBD2. The CDR3 spans 14 residues. The V gene end was trimmed by 6 bases and the J gene end by 6 bases; junction bases not matched to a gene: 1. Per germline, CDR1 MNHEY and CDR2 SVGAGI. The CDR3 coding sequence is TGTGCCAGCAGGGGACTAGCGGGACCCGGGGAGCTGTTTTTT. Its protein product is CASRGLAGPGELFF.

This chain joins TRBV5-6 and TRBJ2-3; 11 bases align to TRBD1. Germline loops: CDR1 SGHDT, CDR2 YYEEEE. V lost 4 bases to trimming and J lost 5 bases; unmatched junction nucleotides: 6. CDR3 length equals 15 residues. CDR3 nucleotides: TGTGCCAGCAGCCCGGACAGGGGGCGTCAAGATACGCAGTATTTT. Translated, it gives CASSPDRGRQDTQYF.

The CDR3 region is CATSEGIAGNNEQFF. The CDR3 coding sequence is TGTGCCACCAGTGAGGGGATAGCGGGAAACAATGAGCAGTTCTTC. The chain carries TRBV24-1 and TRBJ2-1; 8 nucleotides line up with TRBD2. The CDR3 covers 15 residues. V trimming: 4 bases; J trimming: 5 bases; junction bases outside the gene matches: 6. Looked up from germline, CDR1 is KGHDR and CDR2 is SFDVKD.

The V gene is TRBV6-6, the J gene TRBJ1-2; D remains ambiguous. The V and J ends lost 5 bases and 11 bases respectively, with 12 bases between them. Germline V lookup: CDR1 MNHNY, CDR2 SVGAGI (reference sequence). The CDR3 has 11 residues. CDR3 DNA: TGTGCCAGCAGTCAGACTATGGGATACACCTTC. Translating it yields CASSQTMGYTF.

The rearrangement joins TRBV19 to TRBJ1-2; possible D gene TRBD1, 5 bases. Germline CDR1 LNHDA, CDR2 SQIVND (reference sequence). Trimming left V 6 bases short and J 4 bases short, with 21 bases between. CDR3 length equals 16 residues. The CDR3 nucleotides read TGTGCCAGTAGCCTCCCTCAGGGCGTGATGACCTATGGCTACACCTTC. The encoded protein is CASSLPQGVMTYGYTF.